This T cell receptor beta chain was recorded in a study of cytomegalovirus exposure and HLA in healthy donors. In its sample, this clone was seen a few times. This CDR3 has 14 amino acids. The germline V and J ends were trimmed by 4 bases and 0 bases, with 7 bases remaining between them. Germline loops: CDR1 SEHNR, CDR2 FQNEAQ (reference sequence). PCR primers comprised 60 Vbeta and 13 Jbeta primers. This table comes from immunoSEQ multiplex PCR, and its TCRdb copy is limited to in-frame clones, with some not included. The data show about 110,000 clones, more than 65% seen once. This chain joins TRBV7-9 and TRBJ1-5; D may be TRBD1 (6 bases). The source of this sequence is a woman between 50 and 59 years old in good health and CMV-seropositive. The sequencing input was PBMCs. CDR3 bases: TGTGCCAGCAGCTCGGACAGTAGCAATCAGCCCCAGCATTTT. Its translation is CASSSDSSNQPQHF.